These T cell receptor beta chains were read from a single sample in a study of blood T cell repertoires in COVID-19. The protocol was immunoSEQ multiplex PCR, while the TCRdb copy is restricted to in-frame clones and leaves out a portion. The table includes about 120,000 clones, roughly four fifths detected once. Material: peripheral blood. The receptors were gathered from a man in his sixties with acute or convalescent COVID-19. Both conserved end residues are part of each CDR3. The size of a clone is reported for some rows only, either as once, few or many, or as a class for expanded clones.

TRBV28,TRBJ2-6,.,CASATGSSGANVLTF
TRBV29-1,TRBJ1-2,.,CSVESGRGRVIVGYTF
TRBV21-1,TRBJ1-2,.,CASSRTGPTNYGYTF
TRBV29-1,TRBJ2-1,.,CSVETGRRYNEQFF
TRBV5-1,TRBJ1-5,once,CASSLEGGVQPQHF
TRBV3-1/TRBV3-2,TRBJ2-3,.,CASSQRGPSTDTQYF
TRBV4-2,TRBJ2-7,.,CASSEGLAGGTQSYEQYF
TRBV2,TRBJ2-7,.,CASSRLAGAYEQYF
TRBV10-3,TRBJ1-5,.,CAIRQGNQPQHF
TRBV15,TRBJ2-1,.,CATSSPGLGYNEQFF
TRBV29-1,TRBJ1-1,.,CSVPGRGGTEAFF